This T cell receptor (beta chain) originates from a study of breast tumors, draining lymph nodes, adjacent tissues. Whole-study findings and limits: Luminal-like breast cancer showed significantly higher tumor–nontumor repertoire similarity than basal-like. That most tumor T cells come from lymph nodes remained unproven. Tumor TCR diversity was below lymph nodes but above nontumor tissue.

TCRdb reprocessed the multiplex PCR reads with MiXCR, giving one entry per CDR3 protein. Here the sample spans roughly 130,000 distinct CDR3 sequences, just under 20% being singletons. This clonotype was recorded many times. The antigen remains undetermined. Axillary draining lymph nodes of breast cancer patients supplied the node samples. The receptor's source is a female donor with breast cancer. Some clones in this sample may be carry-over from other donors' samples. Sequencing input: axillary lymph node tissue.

CDR3: CASRLDSEDTQYF. CDR3 nucleotides: TGTGCCAGCAGACTTGACTCTGAGGATACGCAGTATTTT. This sequence joins TRBV12-3 or TRBV12-4 and TRBJ2-3; D remains ambiguous. The CDR3 is 13 residues long. With 6 bases removed from V and 6 bases from J, the gap between germline ends came to 13 bases.